The 11 T cell receptor beta chains given below trace back to one sample, sequenced in a study of blood T cell repertoires in COVID-19. Some clones are missing from TCRdb's copy, which holds only in-frame ones; the method was immunoSEQ multiplex PCR. In the table there are about 310,000 clones, around nine tenths of which are singletons. The sequenced sample consisted of peripheral blood. These receptor sequences come from a man aged 50-59 years with active or convalescent COVID-19.

The CDR3 sequence is CASSPNPRTGVSTGELFF. Here the CDR3 DNA reads TGCGCCAGCAGCCCGAATCCGCGGACAGGGGTATCCACCGGGGAGCTGTTTTTT. The chain recombines TRBV4-3 with TRBJ2-2; TRBD1 aligns across 9 bases. The trim removed 4 bases at V and 4 bases at J, leaving 13 bases unmatched. This CDR3 comprises 18 residues. Germline CDR1 LGHNA, CDR2 YSLEER.

This chain uses TRBV7-2 with TRBJ2-1, with D uncertain. V was pared by 5 bases and J by 0 bases, with 11 bases between. Germline loops: CDR1 SGHTA, CDR2 FQGNSA. The CDR3 is 15 amino acids. CDR3 region: CASSVTQSSYNEQFF. The CDR3 DNA is TGTGCCAGCAGCGTAACACAGAGCTCCTACAATGAGCAGTTCTTC.

The chain has TRBV30 and TRBJ1-3; TRBD1 might be the D (5 bases). Germline lookup yields CDR1 GTSNPN and CDR2 SVGIG (reference sequence). The CDR3 runs 12 residues. Trimming left V 3 bases short and J 8 bases short, with 11 bases between. CDR3 sequence reads: CAWRQDFYTIYF. In DNA form, the CDR3 reads TGTGCCTGGAGACAGGATTTTTACACCATATATTTT.

The rearrangement joins TRBV6-6 to TRBJ1-5; 9 bases fit TRBD1. The CDR3 length is 16 residues. Germline lookup yields CDR1 MNHNY and CDR2 SVGAGI (reference sequence). The junction had 5 bases not matched to a gene; V was cut back by 2 bases and J by 3 bases. This CDR3 is CASSYRTGDANQPQHF. DNA for the CDR3: TGTGCCAGCAGTTACCGGACAGGGGATGCCAATCAGCCCCAGCATTTT.

V and J are TRBV30 and TRBJ1-2, with 8 bases identical to TRBD1. V dropped 4 bases and J dropped 4; count of bases not matched to a gene: 8. This CDR3 is built from 14 residues. The germline gives CDR1 GTSNPN, CDR2 SVGIG (reference sequence). The CDR3 DNA sequence: TGTGCCTGGATTCAGGACAGGGAGGCCTATGGCTACACCTTC. Translation gives CAWIQDREAYGYTF. The whole variable domain, remainder taken from reference TRBV30 and TRBJ1-2, is SQTIHQWPATLVQPVGSPLSLECTVEGTSNPNLYWYRQAAGRGLQLLFYSVGIGQISSEVPQNLSASRPQDRQFILSSKKLLLSDSGFYLCAWIQDREAYGYTFGSGTRLTVV.

The chain is built from TRBV19 and TRBJ1-3; D remains unclear. Per the germline V gene, CDR1 is LNHDA and CDR2 is SQIVND (reference sequence). V was shortened by 3 bases and J by 7 bases, with 16 bases between the two germline ends. This CDR3 has 15 amino acids. Here the CDR3 DNA reads TGTGCCAGTAGTATGTCCCCCCAATGGAGGAACACCATATATTTT. It is translated as CASSMSPQWRNTIYF.

This chain joins TRBV11-2 and TRBJ1-6; D unclear. The germline CDR1 and CDR2 sequences are SGHAT and FQNNGV. V gave up 2 bases and J gave up 0 bases, with 11 bases separating them. This CDR3 is 17 amino acids long. The chain's CDR3 is CASSLNVISSYNSPLHF. CDR3 nucleotides: TGTGCCAGCAGCTTAAACGTCATTAGCTCCTATAATTCACCCCTCCACTTT.

This clone was seen more than once but under ten times. The chain is built from TRBV4-3 and TRBJ2-2; D might be TRBD2 (6 bases). The length of the CDR3 is 17 residues. Germline V gives CDR1 LGHNA, CDR2 YSLEER. Trimming pared 2 bases from V and 7 bases from J, leaving 20 bases between. CDR3 amino acids: CASSQSRRAPLGGELFF. The DNA for the CDR3 is TGCGCCAGCAGCCAAAGTAGGAGGGCCCCCCTCGGCGGGGAGCTGTTTTTT.

The V gene is TRBV18, the J gene TRBJ2-1; TRBD2 aligns across 9 bases. V was pared by 2 bases and J by 9 bases, with 11 bases of the junction left unmatched. CDR1 KGHSH and CDR2 LQKENI come from the germline V gene. The CDR3 covers 16 residues. The CDR3 sequence: CASSPKSLAGLGEQFF. CDR3 in DNA: TGTGCCAGCTCACCAAAGTCGCTAGCGGGATTAGGTGAGCAGTTCTTC.

The chain links TRBV28 to TRBJ1-2; the match to TRBD1 covers 8 bases. CDR3 size: 14 residues. Germline lookup yields CDR1 MDHEN and CDR2 SYDVKM. The junction had 7 bases not matched to a gene; V was cut back by 6 bases and J by 4 bases. CDR3 sequence (DNA): TGTGCCAGCAGAACCTCCAGGGGGCCCTATGGCTACACCTTC. This encodes CASRTSRGPYGYTF.

J is TRBJ1-1 and V is TRBV29-1, with TRBD1 identical over 9 bases. The CDR3 extends over 15 amino acids. V trimming: 4 bases; J trimming: 4 bases; junction bases outside the gene matches: 10. Germline V gene data show CDR1 as SQVTM and CDR2 as ANQGSEA. The CDR3 DNA reads TGCAGCGTTGGAGTTTACAGGGGGCGAAGCACTGAAGCTTTCTTT. It translates to CSVGVYRGRSTEAFF.